A selection of T cell receptor beta chains follows, all from one sample in a study of cytomegalovirus exposure and HLA in healthy donors. Clones were sequenced by immunoSEQ multiplex PCR, and TCRdb holds only the in-frame ones, with some missing. In the table there are under 200,000 clones, around 75% of which are singletons. The sequencing sample was made of PBMCs. The receptors shown here come from a woman between 45 and 65 years old in good health and CMV-seropositive. Both conserved end residues are part of each CDR3. Fields, in order: CDR3 length, J gene, V gene, D gene, clone size, CDR3 protein, CDR3 DNA. The D gene is left open where the match is weak. Not all rows give a size; the values are once, few, many and, for expanded clones, a class.

len: 15
j_gene: TRBJ2-7
v_gene: TRBV27
d_gene: TRBD1
abundance: -
CDR3aa: CASSLTGTGGSEQYF
CDR3nt: TGTGCCAGCAGTTTAACCGGGACAGGGGGATCCGAGCAGTACTTC

len: 12
j_gene: TRBJ2-7
v_gene: TRBV14
d_gene: -
abundance: few
CDR3aa: CASSHRGYEQYF
CDR3nt: TGTGCCAGCAGCCACAGGGGTTACGAGCAGTACTTC

len: 17
j_gene: TRBJ1-2
v_gene: TRBV7-9
d_gene: -
abundance: -
CDR3aa: CASSVGTSLGIGDSYTF
CDR3nt: TGTGCCAGCAGCGTTGGGACATCTTTGGGTATAGGTGATAGCTACACCTTC

len: 14
j_gene: TRBJ1-4
v_gene: TRBV5-1
d_gene: TRBD1
abundance: -
CDR3aa: CASSPGTGDEKLFF
CDR3nt: TGCGCCAGCAGCCCCGGGACAGGGGATGAAAAACTGTTTTTT

len: 12
j_gene: TRBJ1-2
v_gene: TRBV2
d_gene: TRBD1
abundance: -
CDR3aa: CASLRQGGGYTF
CDR3nt: TGTGCCAGCCTTCGACAGGGGGGTGGCTACACCTTC

len: 14
j_gene: TRBJ1-5
v_gene: TRBV6-1
d_gene: -
abundance: -
CDR3aa: CASSEAPEGGAQHF
CDR3nt: TGTGCCAGCAGTGAAGCGCCCGAAGGTGGAGCCCAGCATTTT

len: 15
j_gene: TRBJ2-2
v_gene: TRBV11-2
d_gene: -
abundance: -
CDR3aa: CASSLVQANTGELFF
CDR3nt: TGTGCCAGCAGCTTAGTACAGGCGAACACCGGGGAGCTGTTTTTT

len: 15
j_gene: TRBJ2-3
v_gene: TRBV6-5
d_gene: TRBD1
abundance: -
CDR3aa: CASRSGQAGSDTQYF
CDR3nt: TGTGCCAGCAGATCCGGACAGGCAGGTTCAGATACGCAGTATTTT

len: 13
j_gene: TRBJ1-2
v_gene: TRBV7-6
d_gene: TRBD1
abundance: few
CDR3aa: CASSPQGGNGYTF
CDR3nt: TGTGCCAGCAGCCCACAGGGGGGAAATGGCTACACCTTC

len: 14
j_gene: TRBJ2-1
v_gene: TRBV9
d_gene: -
abundance: -
CDR3aa: CASSVGSSYNEQFF
CDR3nt: TGTGCCAGCAGCGTAGGTAGCTCCTACAATGAGCAGTTCTTC

len: 14
j_gene: TRBJ2-7
v_gene: TRBV11-2
d_gene: TRBD1
abundance: -
CDR3aa: CASSSTQGAYEQYF
CDR3nt: TGTGCCAGCAGCTCTACTCAGGGGGCCTACGAGCAGTACTTC

len: 13
j_gene: TRBJ1-1
v_gene: TRBV2
d_gene: -
abundance: -
CDR3aa: CASNGQPNTEAFF
CDR3nt: TGTGCCAGCAATGGACAGCCGAACACTGAAGCTTTCTTT

len: 13
j_gene: TRBJ1-3
v_gene: TRBV7-9
d_gene: -
abundance: -
CDR3aa: CASSLERGNTIYF
CDR3nt: TGTGCCAGCAGCTTAGAGCGGGGAAACACCATATATTTT

len: 14
j_gene: TRBJ1-1
v_gene: TRBV5-6
d_gene: -
abundance: few
CDR3aa: CASSPRIQNTEAFF
CDR3nt: TGTGCCAGCAGCCCGAGGATCCAGAACACTGAAGCTTTCTTT

len: 14
j_gene: TRBJ1-3
v_gene: TRBV7-9
d_gene: -
abundance: once
CDR3aa: CASSPRGSGNTIYF
CDR3nt: TGTGCCAGCAGCCCACGGGGCTCTGGAAACACCATATATTTT

len: 15
j_gene: TRBJ1-1
v_gene: TRBV6-1
d_gene: TRBD1
abundance: -
CDR3aa: CASSEGGTANTEAFF
CDR3nt: TGTGCCAGCAGTGAAGGCGGGACAGCAAACACTGAAGCTTTCTTT

len: 16
j_gene: TRBJ2-7
v_gene: TRBV21-1
d_gene: -
abundance: -
CDR3aa: CASSKFQVSGAYEQYF
CDR3nt: TGTGCCAGCAGCAAATTTCAGGTCTCAGGGGCCTACGAGCAGTACTTC

len: 15
j_gene: TRBJ1-6
v_gene: TRBV6-6
d_gene: TRBD1
abundance: -
CDR3aa: CASSSGTGASSPLHF
CDR3nt: TGTGCCAGCAGTTCTGGGACAGGGGCTTCTTCGCCCCTCCACTTT

len: 15
j_gene: TRBJ2-5
v_gene: TRBV6-1
d_gene: -
abundance: few
CDR3aa: CASSEDTGLIETQYF
CDR3nt: TGTGCCAGCAGTGAAGATACAGGTTTAATCGAGACCCAGTACTTC

len: 14
j_gene: TRBJ2-3
v_gene: TRBV9
d_gene: TRBD2
abundance: -
CDR3aa: CASSPSGGTDTQYF
CDR3nt: TGTGCCAGCAGCCCTAGCGGGGGCACAGATACGCAGTATTTT

len: 18
j_gene: TRBJ1-5
v_gene: TRBV19
d_gene: -
abundance: -
CDR3aa: CASSDPRQAIGSNQPQHF
CDR3nt: TGTGCCAGTAGTGATCCCCGACAGGCTATAGGTAGCAATCAGCCCCAGCATTTT

len: 12
j_gene: TRBJ1-2
v_gene: TRBV11-2
d_gene: -
abundance: -
CDR3aa: CASSLDSAGYTF
CDR3nt: TGTGCCAGCAGCTTAGACAGTGCTGGCTACACCTTC

len: 14
j_gene: TRBJ2-7
v_gene: TRBV13
d_gene: TRBD1
abundance: -
CDR3aa: CASSWTGTSGEQYF
CDR3nt: TGTGCCAGCAGCTGGACAGGAACTTCGGGGGAGCAGTACTTC

len: 15
j_gene: TRBJ2-4
v_gene: TRBV5-1
d_gene: TRBD2
abundance: -
CDR3aa: CASSLEAGKGNIQYF
CDR3nt: TGCGCCAGCAGCTTGGAAGCGGGGAAAGGAAACATTCAGTACTTC

len: 13
j_gene: TRBJ1-5
v_gene: TRBV6-1
d_gene: -
abundance: -
CDR3aa: CASKRGEVQPQHF
CDR3nt: TGTGCCAGCAAGAGAGGGGAGGTTCAGCCCCAGCATTTT